The sequence of this T cell receptor (beta chain) was determined in a study of blood T cells in healthy people across ages. Sample-barcoded 5' priming and a J-beta primer mix drove a second PCR of roughly 7 to 11 cycles. A minimum of 3 million CDR3-containing paired-end reads was obtained for each sample. TCRdb processed the 5' RACE reads anew with MiXCR; each CDR3 protein has one entry. The sample includes 1.6 million or so distinct CDR3 sequences, about 31% of them seen just once. Study findings and constraints: Observed TCR beta diversity per million T cells went down as age went up. This fall followed a roughly linear course with age. Diversity figures based on one million T cells were deemed too low.

Regarding this clonotype: Its antigen is currently unknown.

The CDR3 loop spans 17 amino acids. CDR1 is SGHTA and CDR2 is FQGNSA in the germline V gene. V lost 4 bases, J lost 2 bases, and 11 bases stayed unmatched. Isolated per sample were at least 6 million PBMCs. This receptor was taken from a woman in her 30s in good health. The chain carries TRBV7-2 and TRBJ2-3; the match to TRBD2 covers 8 bases. The sequenced material came from blood. DNA of the CDR3: TGTGCCAGCAGCTCCCCCCGGGGCGGGAGGCCCACAGATACGCAGTATTTT. This codes for CASSSPRGGRPTDTQYF.